This T cell receptor beta chain is drawn from a study of T-cell reconstitution after alpha-beta-depleted transplantation in children. The TCRbeta library was prepared with unique molecular identifiers. Using its own MiXCR run on the PCR reads, TCRdb lists one record per CDR3 protein. This table has 250,000 to 400,000 distinct CDR3 sequences, approximately 23% appearing once. This CDR3 comprises 16 residues. J lost 5 bases, V lost 4 bases, and 7 bases had no gene match. Germline V gene lookup returns CDR1 LGHDT and CDR2 YNNKEL (reference sequence). Notes on the study in general: T-cell numbers and diversity, one year after transplant, stemmed largely from T cells that were newly produced. At day 60, the high TCRbeta diversity found in some patients originated from recipient T cells and thymic progenitors that had survived. Approximately two months post-transplant, alpha-beta T cells reportedly originated from several hundred expanded graft clones.

This clonotype was seen repeatedly, ten times or more. The antigen is undetermined. This specimen consisted of PBMCs, mostly from graft donor cells, obtained 180 days after TCRalphabeta/CD19-depleted stem cell transplant. The chain employs TRBV3-1 and TRBJ2-3, with 12 bases aligning to TRBD2. This clonotype originated in a male patient aged 10-17 years who had a stem cell transplant for acute lymphoblastic leukemia, so the T cells may come from the graft donor. Here the CDR3 DNA reads TGTGCCAGCAGCCCTCAGGGACTAGCGGGCCTAGATACGCAGTATTTT. Encoded protein: CASSPQGLAGLDTQYF.